Listed below are T cell receptor beta chains from one sample, sequenced in a study of cytomegalovirus exposure and HLA in healthy donors. TCRdb's copy holds only in-frame clones and misses some; the assay was immunoSEQ multiplex PCR. The sample shows some 180,000 clones, roughly 77% of them seen only once. The specimen sequenced was PBMCs. These receptors originate from a woman aged 25 to 39 in good health and CMV-seropositive. CDR3s include the opening cysteine and the closing phenylalanine or tryptophan. A D gene is named only where the DNA matches it firmly. Only part of the rows carry a size: once, few, many, or a class if the clone is expanded.

size: once
D: TRBD1
J: TRBJ1-5
V: TRBV19
CDR3: CASSIYFRDRAYGNQPQHF
DNA: TGTGCCAGTAGTATTTACTTCCGGGACAGGGCATATGGCAATCAGCCCCAGCATTTT

size: .
D: .
J: TRBJ2-1
V: TRBV10-2
CDR3: CASSESKPREQFF
DNA: TGCGCCAGCAGTGAGTCGAAGCCAAGAGAGCAGTTCTTC

size: .
D: TRBD1
J: TRBJ2-7
V: TRBV7-6
CDR3: CASSDQTGDLSEQYF
DNA: TGTGCCAGCAGCGACCAGACAGGGGATCTATCCGAGCAGTACTTC

size: .
D: .
J: TRBJ1-2
V: TRBV5-1
CDR3: CASSWRGPTDYGYTF
DNA: TGCGCCAGCAGCTGGAGGGGACCGACCGACTATGGCTACACCTTC

size: .
D: TRBD1
J: TRBJ1-5
V: TRBV28
CDR3: CASSLTGNQHF
DNA: TGTGCCAGCAGTTTGACAGGGAATCAGCATTTT

size: .
D: .
J: TRBJ2-6
V: TRBV6-1
CDR3: CASSSGGSGANVLTF
DNA: TGTGCCAGCAGTTCAGGGGGGAGTGGGGCCAACGTCCTGACTTTC

size: .
D: .
J: TRBJ2-7
V: TRBV11-3
CDR3: CASSPGQGGSYEQYF
DNA: TGTGCCAGCAGCCCCGGACAAGGGGGCTCCTACGAGCAGTACTTC

size: .
D: TRBD2
J: TRBJ2-1
V: TRBV18
CDR3: CASSPPGLAGGVYNEQFF
DNA: TGTGCCAGCTCACCACCGGGACTAGCGGGGGGAGTCTACAATGAGCAGTTCTTC

size: .
D: TRBD1
J: TRBJ2-1
V: TRBV28
CDR3: CASMMARDSPNEQFF
DNA: TGTGCCAGCATGATGGCCCGGGACAGCCCTAATGAGCAGTTCTTC

size: .
D: .
J: TRBJ1-4
V: TRBV6-6
CDR3: CASSYRGRTNEKLFF
DNA: TGTGCCAGCAGTTACAGGGGGAGAACTAATGAAAAACTGTTTTTT

size: .
D: TRBD1
J: TRBJ1-2
V: TRBV28
CDR3: CASSFDRGRGGYTF
DNA: TGTGCCAGCAGTTTCGACAGGGGGCGCGGGGGCTACACCTTC

size: .
D: TRBD1
J: TRBJ2-3
V: TRBV18
CDR3: CASSRGQAGSTDTQYF
DNA: TGTGCCAGCTCACGCGGACAGGCTGGGAGCACAGATACGCAGTATTTT

size: .
D: .
J: TRBJ1-2
V: TRBV21-1
CDR3: CASSKVGERIYYGYTF
DNA: TGTGCCAGCAGCAAAGTCGGAGAAAGGATTTACTATGGCTACACCTTC

size: few
D: TRBD1
J: TRBJ1-2
V: TRBV27
CDR3: CASRIRQGGGYTF
DNA: TGTGCCAGCAGGATAAGACAGGGCGGCGGCTACACCTTC

size: .
D: .
J: TRBJ1-2
V: TRBV4-2
CDR3: CASSQGKGKYGYTF
DNA: TGTGCCAGCAGCCAAGGGAAGGGGAAATATGGCTACACCTTC

size: .
D: TRBD2
J: TRBJ2-3
V: TRBV5-1
CDR3: CASSSRGGDTDTQYF
DNA: TGCGCCAGCAGCTCGCGGGGGGGGGACACAGATACGCAGTATTTT

size: .
D: .
J: TRBJ2-1
V: TRBV10-3
CDR3: CAISAWAWHYNEQFF
DNA: TGTGCCATCAGTGCGTGGGCCTGGCATTACAATGAGCAGTTCTTC

size: .
D: .
J: TRBJ1-4
V: TRBV7-2
CDR3: CASSATGGNEKLFF
DNA: TGTGCCAGCAGCGCTACGGGGGGGAATGAAAAACTGTTTTTT

size: .
D: .
J: TRBJ1-4
V: TRBV19
CDR3: CASTRTRTSNEKLFF
DNA: TGTGCCAGTACCCGCACGAGGACTTCAAATGAAAAACTGTTTTTT

size: .
D: TRBD1
J: TRBJ2-7
V: TRBV11-1
CDR3: CASSRQGSSYEQYF
DNA: TGTGCCAGCAGCCGACAGGGGAGTTCCTACGAGCAGTACTTC

size: .
D: TRBD2
J: TRBJ2-7
V: TRBV15
CDR3: CATSRGTSGGDLEYF
DNA: TGTGCCACCAGCAGAGGGACTAGCGGGGGGGATTTGGAGTACTTC

size: .
D: TRBD2
J: TRBJ2-1
V: TRBV7-8
CDR3: CASSPNRLAGNNEQFF
DNA: TGTGCCAGCAGCCCCAATAGGCTAGCGGGGAACAATGAGCAGTTCTTC

size: .
D: .
J: TRBJ1-5
V: TRBV15
CDR3: CATSRGSIASNQPQHF
DNA: TGTGCCACCAGCAGAGGGAGCATAGCAAGCAATCAGCCCCAGCATTTT

size: .
D: .
J: TRBJ2-2
V: TRBV6-5
CDR3: CASSIGRGGELFF
DNA: TGTGCCAGCAGTATTGGCAGGGGCGGGGAGCTGTTTTTT

size: .
D: TRBD2
J: TRBJ2-2
V: TRBV19
CDR3: CASSIRGVGGELFF
DNA: TGTGCCAGTAGTATTCGGGGGGTCGGCGGGGAGCTGTTTTTT

size: .
D: TRBD1
J: TRBJ2-6
V: TRBV9
CDR3: CASSQGQAGANVLTF
DNA: TGTGCCAGCAGCCAAGGACAGGCTGGGGCCAACGTCCTGACTTTC

size: .
D: .
J: TRBJ1-1
V: TRBV12-2
CDR3: CASRLATTNTEAFF
DNA: TGTGCAAGTCGCTTAGCCACAACGAACACTGAAGCTTTCTTT